The 3 T cell receptor beta chains presented below share a single source sample, sequenced in a study of cytomegalovirus exposure and HLA in healthy donors. PCR used 60 Vbeta primers and 13 Jbeta primers. The protocol was immunoSEQ multiplex PCR, while the TCRdb copy is restricted to in-frame clones and leaves out a portion. The sample carries 100,000 or so clones, about three quarters recorded once. The sequenced sample consisted of PBMCs. The receptors stem from a woman aged 40 to 50 in good health and CMV-seropositive.

The chain is built from TRBV5-1 and TRBJ2-7; D is perhaps TRBD1 (5 bases). This CDR3 is built from 11 residues. V shed 2 bases and J shed 5 bases, with 5 bases lying between them. Germline-derived CDR1 and CDR2 are SGHRS and YFSETQ. The CDR3 is CASSLQDEQYF. Here the CDR3 DNA reads TGCGCCAGCAGCTTACAGGACGAGCAGTACTTC.

J is TRBJ2-5 and V is TRBV2, with 13 bases matching TRBD2. The end of the DNA is better explained by TRBJ2-7, so the J call may be wrong. This CDR3 region has 14 residues. CDR1 is SNHLY, CDR2 FYNNEI, per germline. CDR3 in amino acids: CASIATSGRREQYF. CDR3 nucleotide sequence: TGTGCCAGCATCGCGACTAGCGGGAGGCGCGAGCAGTACTTC.

The CDR3 DNA reads as TGCGCCAGCAGACCCGGGACAGTCAATGAGCAGTTCTTC. Its protein is CASRPGTVNEQFF. J is TRBJ2-1 and V is TRBV5-1, with 7 bases matching TRBD1. CDR1 and CDR2 (germline): SGHRS, YFSETQ. The CDR3 has 13 residues. The J segment lost 6 bases and the V segment lost 5 bases, leaving 5 bases of the junction unmatched.